Included here is one T cell receptor beta chain sequence, with context. What it recognizes is unknown. Some clones are missing from TCRdb's copy, which holds only in-frame ones; the method was immunoSEQ multiplex PCR. The table shows under 150,000 clones, with 70% to 90% occurring only once. The data originate from a study of cytotoxic CD8 clonotypes in ibrutinib-treated CLL. Study findings and constraints: Clonality was higher at baseline than in age-matched healthy donors and tracked circulating CD8+ T-cell counts. Under treatment, the uncommon public clonotypes either contracted or remained stable. Ibrutinib response saw clonality rise, and progression saw it return toward baseline.

The sequencing here drew on PBMCs, taken after 36 months of ibrutinib treatment. The receptor comes from a human donor with chronic lymphocytic leukemia.

CDR3 sequence reads: CAWSKTGGTEAFF. CDR3 nucleotides: TGTGCCTGGAGTAAAACAGGTGGAACTGAAGCTTTCTTT. The chain employs TRBV30 and TRBJ1-1, with D tentatively TRBD1 (5 bases). The CDR3 runs to 13 residues. The germline gives CDR1 GTSNPN, CDR2 SVGIG (reference sequence). Trimming took off 2 bases at V and 5 bases at J, with 12 bases between the two ends.